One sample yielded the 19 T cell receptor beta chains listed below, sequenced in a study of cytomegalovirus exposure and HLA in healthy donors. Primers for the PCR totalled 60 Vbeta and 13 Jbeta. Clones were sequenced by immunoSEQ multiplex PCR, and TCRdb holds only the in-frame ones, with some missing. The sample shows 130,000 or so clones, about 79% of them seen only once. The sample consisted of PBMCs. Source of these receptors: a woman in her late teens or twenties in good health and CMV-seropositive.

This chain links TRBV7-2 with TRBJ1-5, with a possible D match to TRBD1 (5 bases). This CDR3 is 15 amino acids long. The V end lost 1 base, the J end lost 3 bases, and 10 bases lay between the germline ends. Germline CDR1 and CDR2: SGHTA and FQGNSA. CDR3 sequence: CASSLGGISNQPQHF. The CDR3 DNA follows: TGTGCCAGCAGCTTAGGGGGCATATCCAATCAGCCCCAGCATTTT.

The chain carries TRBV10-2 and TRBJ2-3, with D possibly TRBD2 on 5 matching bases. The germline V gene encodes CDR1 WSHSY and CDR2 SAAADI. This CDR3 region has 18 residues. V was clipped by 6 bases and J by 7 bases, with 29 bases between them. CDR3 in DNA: TGCGCCAGCAGGAATATACGGGGTCACCGAAAACCGAGTTATACGCAGTATTTT. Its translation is CASRNIRGHRKPSYTQYF.

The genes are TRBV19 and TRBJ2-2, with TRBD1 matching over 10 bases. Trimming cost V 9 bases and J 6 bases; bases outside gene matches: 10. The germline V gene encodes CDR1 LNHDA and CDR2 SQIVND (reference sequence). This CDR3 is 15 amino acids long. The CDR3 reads CASRTGTGDSGELFF. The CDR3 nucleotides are TGTGCCAGCAGAACCGGGACAGGGGATTCCGGGGAGCTGTTTTTT.

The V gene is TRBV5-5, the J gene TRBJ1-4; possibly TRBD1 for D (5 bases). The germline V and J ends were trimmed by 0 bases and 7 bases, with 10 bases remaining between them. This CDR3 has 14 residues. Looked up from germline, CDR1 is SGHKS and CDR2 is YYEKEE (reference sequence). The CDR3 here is CASSLGQGGEKLFF. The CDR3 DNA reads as TGTGCCAGCAGCTTGGGGCAGGGTGGTGAAAAACTGTTTTTT. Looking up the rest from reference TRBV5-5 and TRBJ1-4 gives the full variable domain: DAGVTQSPTHLIKTRGQQVTLRCSPISGHKSVSWYQQVLGQGPQFIFQYYEKEERGRGNFPDRFSARQFPNYSSELNVNALLLGDSALYLCASSLGQGGEKLFFGSGTQLSVL.

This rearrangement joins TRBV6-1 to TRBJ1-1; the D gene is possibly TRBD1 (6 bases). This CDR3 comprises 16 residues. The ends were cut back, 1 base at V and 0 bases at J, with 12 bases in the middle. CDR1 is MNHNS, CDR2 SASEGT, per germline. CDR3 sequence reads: CASSEESGQLNTEAFF. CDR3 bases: TGTGCCAGCAGTGAAGAGAGTGGACAGCTGAACACTGAAGCTTTCTTT.

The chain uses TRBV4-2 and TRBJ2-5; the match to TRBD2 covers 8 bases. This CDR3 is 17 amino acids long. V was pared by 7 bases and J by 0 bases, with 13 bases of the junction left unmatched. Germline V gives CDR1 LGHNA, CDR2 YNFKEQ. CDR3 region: CASTLRASGGYQETQYF. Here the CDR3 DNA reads TGTGCCAGCACCTTACGGGCGAGCGGGGGCTACCAAGAGACCCAGTACTTC.

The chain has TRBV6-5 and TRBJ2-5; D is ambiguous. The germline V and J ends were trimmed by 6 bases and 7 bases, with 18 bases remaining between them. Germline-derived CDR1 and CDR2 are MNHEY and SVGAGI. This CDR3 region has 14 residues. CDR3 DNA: TGTGCCAGCAGCTCCCTTCGAGGAGTGAGGACCCAGTACTTC. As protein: CASSSLRGVRTQYF.

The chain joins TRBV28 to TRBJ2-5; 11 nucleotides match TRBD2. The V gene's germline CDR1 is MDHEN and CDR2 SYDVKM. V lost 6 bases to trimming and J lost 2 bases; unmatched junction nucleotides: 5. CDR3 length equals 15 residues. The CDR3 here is CASSWASGGQETQYF. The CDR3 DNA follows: TGTGCCAGCAGCTGGGCTAGCGGGGGGCAAGAGACCCAGTACTTC.

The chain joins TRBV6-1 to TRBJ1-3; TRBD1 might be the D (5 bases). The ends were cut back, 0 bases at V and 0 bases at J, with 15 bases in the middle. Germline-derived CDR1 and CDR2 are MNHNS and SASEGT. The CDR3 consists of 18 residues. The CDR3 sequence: CASSEAWGVTSSGNTIYF. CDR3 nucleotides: TGTGCCAGCAGTGAAGCGTGGGGGGTTACCAGCTCTGGAAACACCATATATTTT.

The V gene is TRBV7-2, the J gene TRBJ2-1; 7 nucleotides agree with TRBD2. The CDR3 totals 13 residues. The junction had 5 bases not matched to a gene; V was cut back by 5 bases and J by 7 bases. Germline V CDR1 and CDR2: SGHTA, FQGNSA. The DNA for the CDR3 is TGTGCCAGCAGCCTCCTGCGGGGGAATGAGCAGTTCTTC. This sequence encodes CASSLLRGNEQFF.

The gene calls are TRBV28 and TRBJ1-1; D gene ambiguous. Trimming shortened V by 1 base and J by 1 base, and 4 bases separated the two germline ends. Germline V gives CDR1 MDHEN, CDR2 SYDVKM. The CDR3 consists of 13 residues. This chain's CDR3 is CASSLYGNTEAFF. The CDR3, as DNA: TGTGCCAGCAGTTTATACGGGAACACTGAAGCTTTCTTT.

This CDR3 is CASSGGTLGENTEAFF. In nucleotides, the CDR3 is TGCGCCAGCAGCGGCGGGACCCTTGGTGAGAACACTGAAGCTTTCTTT. The chain recombines TRBV5-1 with TRBJ1-1, with a tentative D call TRBD1 (5 bases). The CDR3 length is 16 residues. V lost 4 bases and J 1 base, leaving 17 bases between the germline ends. Looked up from germline, CDR1 is SGHRS and CDR2 is YFSETQ.

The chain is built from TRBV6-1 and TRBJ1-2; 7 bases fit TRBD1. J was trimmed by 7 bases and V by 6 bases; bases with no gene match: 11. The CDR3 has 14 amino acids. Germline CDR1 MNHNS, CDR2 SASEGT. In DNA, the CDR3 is TGTGCCAGCAGCGCCGACAGGGTGTCTAGTGGCTACACCTTC. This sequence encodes CASSADRVSSGYTF.

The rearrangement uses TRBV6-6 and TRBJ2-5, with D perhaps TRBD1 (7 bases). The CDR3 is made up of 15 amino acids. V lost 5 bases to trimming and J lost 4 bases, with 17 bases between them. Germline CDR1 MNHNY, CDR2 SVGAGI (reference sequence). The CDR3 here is CASSRGGQGGETQYF. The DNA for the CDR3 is TGTGCCAGCAGTCGCGGCGGGCAGGGGGGAGAGACCCAGTACTTC.

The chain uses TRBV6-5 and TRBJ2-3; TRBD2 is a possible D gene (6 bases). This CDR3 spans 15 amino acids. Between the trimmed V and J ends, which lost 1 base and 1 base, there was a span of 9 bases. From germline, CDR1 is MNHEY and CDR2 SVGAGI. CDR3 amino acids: CASSYWPSGTDTQYF. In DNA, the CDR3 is TGTGCCAGCAGTTACTGGCCTAGCGGCACAGATACGCAGTATTTT.

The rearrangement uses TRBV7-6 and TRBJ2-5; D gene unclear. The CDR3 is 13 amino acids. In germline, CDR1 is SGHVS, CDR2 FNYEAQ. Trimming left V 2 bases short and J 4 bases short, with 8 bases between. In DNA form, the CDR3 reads TGTGCCAGCAGCTTAAGACGAGGAGAGACCCAGTACTTC. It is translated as CASSLRRGETQYF. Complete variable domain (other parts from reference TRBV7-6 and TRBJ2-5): GAGVSQSPRYKVTKRGQDVALRCDPISGHVSLYWYRQALGQGPEFLTYFNYEAQQDKSGLPNDRFSAERPEGSISTLTIQRTEQRDSAMYRCASSLRRGETQYFGPGTRLLVL.

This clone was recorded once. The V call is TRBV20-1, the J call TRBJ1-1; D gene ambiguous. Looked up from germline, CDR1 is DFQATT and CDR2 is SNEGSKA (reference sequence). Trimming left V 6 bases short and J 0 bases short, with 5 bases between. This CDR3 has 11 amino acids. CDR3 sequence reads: CSAAVNTEAFF. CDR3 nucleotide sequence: TGCAGTGCGGCAGTGAACACTGAAGCTTTCTTT.

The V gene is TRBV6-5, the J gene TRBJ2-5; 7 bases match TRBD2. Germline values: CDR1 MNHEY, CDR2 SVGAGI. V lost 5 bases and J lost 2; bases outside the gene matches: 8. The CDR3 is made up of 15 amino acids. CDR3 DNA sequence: TGTGCCAGCAGTCCCCCCCTGGGGGGGCAAGAGACCCAGTACTTC. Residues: CASSPPLGGQETQYF.

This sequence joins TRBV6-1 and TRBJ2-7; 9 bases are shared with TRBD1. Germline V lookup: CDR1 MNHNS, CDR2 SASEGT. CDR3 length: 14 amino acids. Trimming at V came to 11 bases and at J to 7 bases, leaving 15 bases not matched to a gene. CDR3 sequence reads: CAGKKGQGHWEQYF. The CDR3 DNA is TGTGCCGGAAAAAAGGGACAGGGTCATTGGGAGCAGTACTTC.